This entry lists 6 T cell receptor beta chains sequenced from one sample in a study of Ad26.COV2.S vaccination and SARS-CoV-2 variants. Data came from immunoSEQ multiplex PCR; TCRdb stores just in-frame clones and leaves some out. Of about 400,000 clones in the sample, about 88% were seen once. Noted treatment: about 20 received Ad26.COV2.S at low or high dose, single or two shots; five or six received placebo; per-sample allocation not given. Collection of samples fell on day 63 after the first vaccine or placebo injection. Sequencing used peripheral blood, obtained in a trial of Ad26.COV2.S vaccine versus placebo. These receptors were collected from a person aged 18-65 years who received the Ad26.COV2.S COVID-19 vaccine or a placebo.

The CDR3 nucleotides read TGTGCCAGCAAGAGCTCTGGGGCCAACGTCCTGACTTTC. Translation gives CASKSSGANVLTF. The rearrangement links TRBV28 to TRBJ2-6; D remains ambiguous. V was shortened by 7 bases and J by 0 bases, with 4 bases between the two germline ends. The CDR3 extends over 13 amino acids. The germline V gene encodes CDR1 MDHEN and CDR2 SYDVKM.

The V and J genes are TRBV9 and TRBJ2-2, with D possibly matching TRBD1 (5 bases). V lost 2 bases and J lost 4, with 12 bases in between. The CDR3 consists of 15 residues. From germline, CDR1 is SGDLS and CDR2 YYNGEE. For the CDR3, the DNA is TGTGCCAGCAGCGTTACCCAGGGTTTCACCGGGGAGCTGTTTTTT. It codes for CASSVTQGFTGELFF.

The gene calls are TRBV28 and TRBJ1-2; no definite D call. Deletions cut 10 bases from V and 2 bases from J, with 11 bases between. The CDR3 has 12 residues. The V gene's germline CDR1 is MDHEN and CDR2 SYDVKM. The CDR3 here is CATRRINYGYTF. The CDR3 DNA sequence: TGTGCCACCAGACGGATAAACTATGGCTACACCTTC.

This chain connects TRBV7-9 to TRBJ1-4, with 7 bases matching TRBD1. Germline trimming cut 4 bases from V and 0 bases from J; bases unmatched to any gene: 5. The CDR3 contains 16 residues. Germline V gives CDR1 SEHNR, CDR2 FQNEAQ (reference sequence). In DNA, the CDR3 is TGTGCCAGCAGCTCTAGACAGGGATCAACTAATGAAAAACTGTTTTTT. Translated: CASSSRQGSTNEKLFF.

This rearrangement joins TRBV28 to TRBJ1-5, with TRBD1 matching 7 bases. The length of the CDR3 is 15 residues. The germline V gene encodes CDR1 MDHEN and CDR2 SYDVKM. J lost 6 bases, V lost 6 bases, and 11 bases had no gene match. The CDR3 DNA follows: TGTGCCAGCAGGTCCCGTAGACAGGGAGGTCAGCCCCAGCATTTT. Protein product: CASRSRRQGGQPQHF. Combining the CDR3 with reference TRBV28 and TRBJ1-5 gives the whole variable domain DVKVTQSSRYLVKRTGEKVFLECVQDMDHENMFWYRQDPGLGLRLIYFSYDVKMKEKGDIPEGYSVSREKKERFSLILESASTNQTSMYLCASRSRRQGGQPQHFGDGTRLSIL.

This chain joins TRBV10-3 and TRBJ2-1, with 13 bases fitting TRBD2. The J segment lost 3 bases and the V segment lost 9 bases, leaving 2 bases of the junction unmatched. Looked up from germline, CDR1 is ENHRY and CDR2 is SYGVKD. The length of the CDR3 is 14 residues. The CDR3 protein is CAITSGRDYNEQFF. The DNA for the CDR3 is TGTGCCATTACTAGCGGGAGGGACTACAATGAGCAGTTCTTC.